Following are 7 T cell receptor beta chains from one sample sequenced in a study of cytomegalovirus exposure and HLA in healthy donors. The study ran its PCR with 60 Vbeta and 13 Jbeta primers. Clones were read by immunoSEQ multiplex PCR, and TCRdb kept only the in-frame ones, dropping some. In the table there are about 120,000 clones, around 73% of which are singletons. Sequencing was performed on PBMCs. All receptors derive from a man aged 25-45 years in good health and CMV-seropositive.

V and J are TRBV6-6 and TRBJ2-5; 7 bases line up with TRBD2. This CDR3 comprises 15 residues. V was clipped by 0 bases and J by 5 bases; unmatched bases: 6. Per the germline V gene, CDR1 is MNHNY and CDR2 is SVGAGI (reference sequence). The CDR3 nucleotides are TGTGCCAGCAGTTACTCTACGGGAGGAAGGGAGACCCAGTACTTC. Translation: CASSYSTGGRETQYF.

In its sample, this clone was seen once. J is TRBJ1-2 and V is TRBV6-6; D not resolved. Per germline, CDR1 MNHNY and CDR2 SVGAGI (reference sequence). The CDR3 totals 15 residues. Trimming cost V 6 bases and J 1 base, with 15 bases left between them. In DNA form, the CDR3 reads TGTGCCAGCAGCCGACTCACGGCGGGTAACTATGGCTACACCTTC. Encoded protein: CASSRLTAGNYGYTF.

This chain uses TRBV7-8 with TRBJ2-1; D is perhaps TRBD2 (5 bases). Trimming cost V 3 bases and J 8 bases, with 5 bases left between them. CDR1 SGHVS and CDR2 FQNEAQ come from the germline V gene. CDR3 length: 11 amino acids. CDR3 coding DNA: TGTGCCAGCAGCTTGGGAGATGAGCAGTTCTTC. Translated: CASSLGDEQFF. Full variable domain (rest looked up from reference TRBV7-8 and TRBJ2-1): GAGVSQSPRYKVAKRGQDVALRCDPISGHVSLFWYQQALGQGPEFLTYFQNEAQLDKSGLPSDRFFAERPEGSVSTLKIQRTQQEDSAVYLCASSLGDEQFFGPGTRLTVL.

The chain carries TRBV28 and TRBJ2-7; 10 bases are shared with TRBD2. The CDR3 extends over 16 amino acids. V gave up 8 bases and J gave up 3 bases; unmatched junction bases: 13. In germline, CDR1 is MDHEN, CDR2 SYDVKM. The CDR3 DNA follows: TGTGCCAGCCCCCCCCGGGGGCTAGCGGGAGACTACGAGCAGTACTTC. Protein sequence: CASPPRGLAGDYEQYF.

The chain joins TRBV6-1 to TRBJ2-7; D possibly corresponds to TRBD1 (5 bases). V was pared by 4 bases and J by 0 bases, with 13 bases between. The germline V gene has CDR1 MNHNS and CDR2 SASEGT. The CDR3 has 15 amino acids. The CDR3 DNA is TGTGCCAGCAGTGTGACAGCTTTTACCTCCTACGAGCAGTACTTC. Protein product: CASSVTAFTSYEQYF.

The chain couples TRBV6-1 to TRBJ2-7; 7 bases are shared with TRBD1. Germline CDR1 MNHNS, CDR2 SASEGT. Trimming cost V 7 bases and J 2 bases; bases outside gene matches: 5. The CDR3 is 13 amino acids. As DNA, the CDR3 is TGTGCCAGCACTGACAGGGCTCCCTACGAGCAGTACTTC. Translated: CASTDRAPYEQYF.

This chain joins TRBV30 and TRBJ1-3; no clear D. This CDR3 region has 15 residues. Trimming took off 0 bases at V and 0 bases at J, with 9 bases between the two ends. Germline loops: CDR1 GTSNPN, CDR2 SVGIG (reference sequence). As DNA, the CDR3 is TGTGCCTGGAGTGTAGCGTGGAGCTCTGGAAACACCATATATTTT. It yields the protein CAWSVAWSSGNTIYF.